Listed below are T cell receptor beta chains from one sample, sequenced in a study of blood T cell repertoires in COVID-19. Sequenced by immunoSEQ multiplex PCR; TCRdb stores in-frame clones only, minus some. The sample carries 200,000 to 250,000 clones, around 87% recorded once. The sequenced sample was PBMCs or T cells enriched from blood (not recorded which). These receptors all stem from a woman in her fifties or sixties who had recovered from COVID-19. Both conserved end residues are part of each CDR3. The D gene is left open where the match is weak. The size of a clone is reported for some rows only, either as once, few or many, or as a class for expanded clones.

NA,TRBV3-1/TRBV3-2,TRBJ2-5,TRBD2,CASSPGASGRAQETQYF,TGTGCCAGCAGCCCCGGTGCTAGCGGGAGGGCCCAAGAGACCCAGTACTTC
few,TRBV9,TRBJ1-1,NA,CASSVQGNTEAFF,TGTGCCAGCAGCGTACAGGGAAACACTGAAGCTTTCTTT
NA,TRBV3-1/TRBV3-2,TRBJ1-4,NA,CASSPRGRRREKLFF,TGTGCCAGCAGCCCCCGGGGGAGACGTCGGGAAAAACTGTTTTTT
NA,TRBV27,TRBJ1-2,TRBD1,CASTSQGARGYTF,TGTGCCAGCACCTCGCAGGGGGCGCGTGGCTACACCTTC
NA,TRBV28,TRBJ1-5,TRBD1,CATPGQGSNQPQHF,TGTGCCACCCCGGGACAGGGTAGCAATCAGCCCCAGCATTTT
NA,TRBV12-5,TRBJ2-1,TRBD2,CASGLALLAGGPNEQFF,TGTGCTAGTGGTTTGGCCCTCCTGGCGGGGGGCCCCAATGAGCAGTTCTTC
NA,TRBV28,TRBJ1-1,NA,CASSPVFLPRAFF,TGTGCCAGCAGTCCGGTTTTCCTCCCTCGGGCTTTCTTT
NA,TRBV19,TRBJ2-7,NA,CASSTRIQKDISYEQYF,TGTGCCAGTAGTACAAGAATCCAAAAGGACATCTCCTACGAGCAGTACTTC
NA,TRBV7-2,TRBJ1-5,NA,CASSLNTVYSNQPQHF,TGTGCCAGCAGCTTAAATACAGTTTATAGCAATCAGCCCCAGCATTTT
NA,TRBV15,TRBJ2-5,TRBD1,CATSRTGDKGETQYF,TGTGCCACCAGCAGGACAGGGGATAAGGGAGAGACCCAGTACTTC
NA,TRBV28,TRBJ1-2,TRBD1,CASSAQGVLPMYGYTF,TGTGCCAGCAGTGCTCAGGGGGTTCTCCCCATGTATGGCTACACCTTC
once,TRBV18,TRBJ1-2,TRBD1,CASSPDPGGSYGYTF,TGTGCCAGCTCACCAGACCCAGGGGGTAGCTATGGCTACACCTTC
NA,TRBV10-3,TRBJ1-2,TRBD1,CAIKDRGRIYGYTF,TGTGCCATCAAGGACAGGGGAAGAATCTATGGCTACACCTTC
NA,TRBV27,TRBJ2-1,TRBD2,CASKGLAGAGEQFF,TGTGCCAGCAAGGGGCTAGCGGGAGCCGGTGAGCAGTTCTTC
NA,TRBV7-3,TRBJ2-1,TRBD2,CASSFAGGYNEQFF,TGTGCCAGCAGCTTTGCGGGAGGGTACAATGAGCAGTTCTTC
NA,TRBV10-2,TRBJ2-7,TRBD2,CASSESSGSVYEQYF,TGCGCCAGCAGTGAATCCAGCGGGAGTGTCTACGAGCAGTACTTC
NA,TRBV6-5,TRBJ1-4,NA,CASSPQGSGEKLFF,TGTGCCAGCAGTCCCCAGGGATCCGGGGAAAAACTGTTTTTT
once,TRBV3-1/TRBV3-2,TRBJ2-5,TRBD2,CASSQFGLAGVPETQYF,TGTGCCAGCAGCCAATTCGGACTAGCGGGAGTTCCAGAGACCCAGTACTTC
NA,TRBV3-1/TRBV3-2,TRBJ1-3,TRBD1,CASSQDPTGQGRINTIYF,TGTGCCAGCAGCCAAGATCCAACGGGACAGGGTAGAATAAACACCATATATTTT
NA,TRBV7-6,TRBJ1-4,NA,CASSLTFDPREKLFF,TGTGCCAGCAGCTTAACTTTTGACCCGCGGGAAAAACTGTTTTTT
NA,TRBV7-8,TRBJ1-2,NA,CASSQFPDNDGYTF,TGTGCCAGCAGCCAATTCCCGGACAATGATGGCTACACCTTC
NA,TRBV30,TRBJ1-2,NA,CAWSVPQASITYGYTF,TGTGCCTGGAGTGTACCTCAGGCTTCGATCACCTATGGCTACACCTTC